This passage covers 21 T cell receptor beta chains from one sample sequenced in a study of blood T cell repertoires in COVID-19 (dated by TCRdb to 2020 to 2021). Library method: the immunoSEQ multiplex PCR assay. TCRdb took over this immuneACCESS table, retaining in-frame rearrangements with V and J assigned. Such tables are incomplete; in checked studies, under half of the missing clones stem from an unresolved V gene, and the remainder is unexplained. The sample table shows 90,000 to 130,000 clones, and roughly four fifths are seen once. The top ten hold just over 4% of the sample. The sequenced sample consisted of peripheral blood. These receptors originate from a woman in her sixties or seventies with acute or convalescent COVID-19.

This clone was seen just once. The rearrangement links TRBV2 to TRBJ2-7; TRBD2 matches at 14 bases. Trimming took 4 bases from V and 3 from J; bases not matched to a gene: 5. The CDR3 length is 16 residues. Germline assignment: CDR1 SNHLY and CDR2 FYNNEI. The chain's CDR3 is CASSGGLAGDVYEQYF. CDR3 DNA sequence: TGTGCCAGCAGTGGGGGACTAGCGGGAGACGTCTACGAGCAGTACTTC.

The chain uses TRBV4-3 and TRBJ1-4; possibly TRBD1 for D (5 bases). Trimming left V 0 bases short and J 5 bases short, with 10 bases between. The CDR3 sequence is 15 residues long. The germline CDR1 and CDR2 sequences are LGHNA and YSLEER. Here the CDR3 reads CASSQDGQGNEKLFF. The CDR3 DNA follows: TGCGCCAGCAGCCAAGATGGGCAGGGAAATGAAAAACTGTTTTTT.

J is TRBJ1-2 and V is TRBV7-6; D is undetermined. The CDR3 covers 14 residues. The germline gives CDR1 SGHVS, CDR2 FNYEAQ. V shed 5 bases and J shed 1 base, with 11 bases lying between them. The CDR3 DNA sequence: TGTGCCAGCAGCCCCTACCGTAGTAACTATGGCTACACCTTC. Residues: CASSPYRSNYGYTF.

Only a few counts were recorded for this clone. The chain links TRBV19 to TRBJ1-2; 9 nucleotides match TRBD1. Germline loops: CDR1 LNHDA, CDR2 SQIVND (reference sequence). CDR3 length equals 18 residues. J gave up 6 bases and V 7 bases, and 21 bases lay outside the gene matches. CDR3 amino acids: CASTNNPYRDREANGYTF. The DNA for the CDR3 is TGTGCCAGTACCAACAACCCGTATAGGGACAGGGAAGCGAATGGCTACACCTTC.

The chain recombines TRBV25-1 with TRBJ2-7; maybe TRBD1 (6 bases). Germline V CDR1 and CDR2: MGHDK, SYGVNS. The germline V and J ends were trimmed by 1 base and 2 bases, with 9 bases remaining between them. CDR3 length equals 14 residues. DNA of the CDR3: TGTGCCAGCAGTGAATCAGGGGAACCCTACGAGCAGTACGTC. It specifies CASSESGEPYEQYV.

The gene calls are TRBV6-5 and TRBJ1-5; D possibly corresponds to TRBD1 (5 bases). Trimming removed 9 bases at V and 4 bases at J, with 13 bases between. The length of the CDR3 is 13 residues. Germline V gene lookup returns CDR1 MNHEY and CDR2 SVGAGI. CDR3 sequence reads: CASQFDSNQPQHF. As DNA, the CDR3 is TGTGCCAGTCAATTCGACAGTAATCAGCCCCAGCATTTT.

The chain couples TRBV7-9 to TRBJ1-2; 9 bases are a match to TRBD1. V shed 2 bases and J 2 bases; nucleotides not matched to a gene: 3. This CDR3 is 15 amino acids long. Germline CDR1 is SEHNR and CDR2 is FQNEAQ (reference sequence). The CDR3 protein is CASSLYGQGNYGYTF. DNA of the CDR3: TGTGCCAGCAGCTTATATGGACAGGGGAACTATGGCTACACCTTC.

V is TRBV7-8 and J is TRBJ2-2; 9 bases agree with TRBD2. After removal of 3 bases from V and 6 bases from J, the junction contained 8 bases not matched to a gene. The germline CDR1 and CDR2 sequences are SGHVS and FQNEAQ. CDR3 length: 16 residues. This CDR3 reads CASSFLRGGAPGELFF. The CDR3, as DNA: TGTGCCAGCAGCTTCCTACGCGGGGGGGCACCCGGGGAGCTGTTTTTT.

This clone appeared once. V usage is TRBV6-5 and J usage is TRBJ1-5, with TRBD1 matching 10 bases. Trimming cost V 6 bases and J 2 bases; bases outside gene matches: 4. CDR1 is MNHEY, CDR2 SVGAGI, per germline. The CDR3 contains 15 residues. In nucleotides, the CDR3 is TGTGCCAGCAGCGCTGGACAGGGGGGCAATCAGCCCCAGCATTTT. This sequence encodes CASSAGQGGNQPQHF.

Only a few counts were recorded for this clone. The rearrangement links TRBV7-2 to TRBJ1-3; 9 bases map to TRBD1. V lost 5 bases and J lost 8; bases outside the gene matches: 4. Germline V gene data show CDR1 as SGHTA and CDR2 as FQGNSA. The CDR3 runs 13 residues. The CDR3 region is CASSGGDRDTIYF. For the CDR3, the DNA is TGTGCCAGCAGCGGGGGGGACAGGGACACCATATATTTT.

The genes are TRBV15 and TRBJ2-2, with D maybe TRBD2 (5 bases). The CDR3 loop spans 16 amino acids. In germline, CDR1 is LNHNV, CDR2 YYDKDF (reference sequence). Trimming cost V 0 bases and J 7 bases, with 15 bases left between them. DNA for the CDR3: TGTGCCACCAGCAGAGATATAGGGCTAGCAGGCGGGGAGCTGTTTTTT. Protein sequence: CATSRDIGLAGGELFF. The full variable domain, in which reference TRBV15 and TRBJ2-2 provide the parts outside the CDR3, is DAMVIQNPRYQVTQFGKPVTLSCSQTLNHNVMYWYQQKSSQAPKLLFHYYDKDFNNEADTPDNFQSRRPNTSFCFLDIRSPGLGDTAMYLCATSRDIGLAGGELFFGEGSRLTVL.

The gene calls are TRBV14 and TRBJ2-6; 8 bases line up with TRBD1. The trim removed 6 bases at V and 0 bases at J, leaving 4 bases unmatched. Germline V gives CDR1 SGHDN, CDR2 FVKESK. The CDR3 is 16 amino acids. CDR3 residues: CASSTDRASGANVLTF. The CDR3, as DNA: TGTGCCAGCAGTACGGACAGGGCCTCTGGGGCCAACGTCCTGACTTTC.

CDR3 loop: CASSQPGQRPRIQYF. The DNA of the CDR3 is TGCGCCAGCAGCCAGCCGGGACAGAGGCCGAGGATTCAGTACTTC. The chain combines TRBV4-1 with TRBJ2-4; 7 bases are shared with TRBD1. V was clipped by 3 bases and J by 10 bases; unmatched bases: 12. CDR1 and CDR2 from the germline V gene are MGHRA and YSYEKL. The CDR3 totals 15 residues.

The rearrangement uses TRBV7-3 and TRBJ1-1; TRBD1 matches 7 bases. CDR1 is SGHTA and CDR2 is FQGTGA in the germline V gene. This CDR3 is built from 17 residues. V lost 5 bases and J lost 0; bases outside the gene matches: 12. In nucleotides, the CDR3 is TGTGCCAGCAGCCCACGAGGGGGACAGATAATGAACACTGAAGCTTTCTTT. Translating it yields CASSPRGGQIMNTEAFF.

The genes are TRBV7-3 and TRBJ2-3; 7 positions agree with TRBD1. The CDR3 is made up of 15 amino acids. Germline values: CDR1 SGHTA, CDR2 FQGTGA. V shed 5 bases, J shed 1 base, and the junction held 6 bases outside the gene matches. CDR3 sequence (DNA): TGTGCCAGCAGCCCAACAGGACAGGGCACAGATACGCAGTATTTT. Its translation: CASSPTGQGTDTQYF.

The genes are TRBV3-1 (or the pseudogene TRBV3-2) and TRBJ2-1; a possible D gene is TRBD1 (5 bases). From germline, CDR1 is LGHDT and CDR2 YNNKEL (reference sequence). CDR3 size: 17 residues. With 0 bases removed from V and 5 bases from J, the gap between germline ends came to 17 bases. The CDR3 reads CASSQDLAPGYDNEQFF. CDR3 sequence (DNA): TGTGCCAGCAGCCAAGATTTAGCCCCAGGGTACGACAATGAGCAGTTCTTC.

This rearrangement joins TRBV7-2 to TRBJ1-2; 10 bases are a match to TRBD1. V lost 3 bases, J lost 8 bases, and 6 bases stayed unmatched. Germline V gene sequence: CDR1 SGHTA, CDR2 FQGNSA. The CDR3 consists of 14 residues. The chain's CDR3 is CASSFRQGAGGYTF. The CDR3 DNA follows: TGTGCCAGCAGCTTCCGACAGGGGGCTGGGGGCTACACCTTC.

The V and J genes are TRBV29-1 and TRBJ2-1; TRBD2 matches at 12 bases. This CDR3 is built from 16 residues. The germline CDR1 and CDR2 sequences are SQVTM and ANQGSEA. The V segment lost 6 bases and the J segment 3 bases; nucleotides outside the gene matches: 9. The CDR3, as DNA: TGCAGCGTCAATGCAGGGACTAGCGGGTACTACAATGAGCAGTTCTTC. Protein sequence: CSVNAGTSGYYNEQFF.

This clone was observed a handful of times. The chain couples TRBV6-6 to TRBJ1-2; D perhaps matches TRBD1 (5 bases). CDR1 is MNHNY and CDR2 is SVGAGI in the germline V gene (reference sequence). This CDR3 spans 15 amino acids. Trimming shortened V by 6 bases and J by 3 bases, and 17 bases separated the two germline ends. This CDR3 is CASRLSSSGDYGYTF. CDR3 DNA sequence: TGTGCCAGCAGACTAAGTAGTTCGGGGGACTATGGCTACACCTTC.

The V and J genes are TRBV30 and TRBJ2-7; D uncertain. CDR3 size: 13 residues. Looked up from germline, CDR1 is GTSNPN and CDR2 is SVGIG (reference sequence). Between the trimmed V and J ends, which lost 1 base and 4 bases, there was a span of 11 bases. The CDR3 nucleotides are TGTGCCTGGAGTGCGCAGTCGGGTTACGAGCAGTACTTC. Translation gives CAWSAQSGYEQYF.

The chain employs TRBV4-3 and TRBJ2-2, with 7 bases lining up with TRBD2. Germline V lookup: CDR1 LGHNA, CDR2 YSLEER. J gave up 5 bases and V 1 base, and 7 bases lay outside the gene matches. CDR3 length: 16 residues. The chain's CDR3 is CASSQVSLAWTGELFF. The CDR3, as DNA: TGCGCCAGCAGCCAAGTTTCACTAGCGTGGACCGGGGAGCTGTTTTTT.